This T cell receptor beta chain stems from a study of T cells in Graves' hyperthyroidism and ophthalmopathy (dated by TCRdb to about 2019). Background for the entire study: Peripheral blood was sampled at the time of initial diagnosis, prior to any treatment. A discovery cohort of roughly 96 patients, roughly 40 with Graves' ophthalmopathy and 55 to 65 with stable Graves' hyperthyroidism, was used to find distinguishing TCR V-J signatures. An independent validation cohort of some 18 hyperthyroidism patients and over 15 patients who later progressed to ophthalmopathy tested prospective prediction of ophthalmopathy. The approximately 90 discovery patients were divided at random into training and test sets in a 7:3 ratio. Thyroid tissue and blood T-cell repertoires from over 5 Graves' hyperthyroidism patients were also compared in the study. Once sampling was done, hyperthyroidism patients were given methimazole at a starting dose of 30 mg daily, whereas ophthalmopathy patients were given high-dose intravenous methylprednisolone. According to the paper, TCR Vbeta CDR3 sequencing was carried out on 135 peripheral blood samples, which came from more than 40 ophthalmopathy, around 74 hyperthyroidism and 17 progressor patients. Overall study results and their limits: Most expanded thyroid clonotypes (frequency above 0.001) were also found in blood, which suggests that blood repertoires may mirror thyroid immune responses. Sample size was not statistically predetermined, and blinding of investigators to group allocation was not performed. In validation, progression to ophthalmopathy was predicted by the model with roughly 69% sensitivity and 72.22% specificity, a median of about 6 months before onset. In cross-validation, a model built on a 13 V-J signature told ophthalmopathy apart from stable hyperthyroidism with under 90% sensitivity and around 84% specificity, and in testing the same model reached 80%/75%.

This clonotype was counted many times. There is no known antigen for this receptor. No base qualities exist here, and no much larger clone lies one base off it. Graves' hyperthyroidism was defined as stable when no progression to ophthalmopathy occurred over 18 months of follow-up. The hyperthyroidism patients were between 18 and 65 years old and newly diagnosed, with a disease duration of less than 2 months. Any patient with an uncontrolled infection, another autoimmune disease, pregnancy or lactation was excluded. Clinical symptoms, serum thyroxine and TRAb, thyroid ultrasound, and orbital computed tomography formed the basis for the diagnoses. Ficoll-Paque density gradient centrifugation was used to isolate PBMCs from around 9.1 ml of fresh peripheral blood. Total RNA was extracted with Trizol reagent, and quality was checked on an Agilent 2100 Bioanalyzer. TCR beta CDR3 regions were amplified from RNA transcripts. For the first round of RT-PCR on the TCR CDR3, the HTBI primer set was used together with the Qiagen OneStep RT-PCR kit. Libraries were constructed in a second round of multiplex PCR, after which size selection and purification were performed. Libraries were sequenced paired-end with 100 bp reads on an Illumina HiSeq2000. In the paper's pipeline: SOAPnuke was used to process the raw data, with reads discarded if the reads contained adapters or uncalled bases, had a mean Phred below 15, or lacked an exact constant-primer or identifier match. High-quality paired reads were merged with COPE v1.2.5, and unique nucleotide sequences were defined as clonotypes. Clonotypes were aligned to IMGT TRBV, TRBD and TRBJ reference segments using MiTCR v1.1. Analysis was restricted to V-J combinations with a frequency above 0.0001, which covered about 99% of repertoires. A TCS score was defined as the ratio of F50 (clonal expansion) to E x V (chaos), with BLOSUM62-based TCRdist applied between CDR3 peptides within each V-J. Welch's t-statistics and random forest reduced roughly 500 V-J features to some 14, which were used in a naive Bayes classifier (R e1071). The public reads were run again by TCRdb, first through fastp at Q25 and then through MiXCR, and only productive beta chains were kept. A single entry per CDR3 protein holds the most common genes and DNA from its merged rows. The V and J calls shown here were made by TCRdb, not taken from the authors' results. Present in this sample are under 350,000 distinct CDR3 sequences, under 25% of which were seen just once. The ten top clones hold over 45% of the sample.

From V the trimming removes 0 bases and from J it removes 7 bases, while the gene matches leave 6 bases of the junction unaccounted for. The germline V gene yields KGHSH for CDR1 and LQKENI for CDR2. The CDR3 sequence holds 16 residues, the cysteine and phenylalanine included. Kept here is only the CDR3 DNA, which spans 48 bases and is read in frame from base 1. This clonotype was sampled from a woman aged 45 to 65 with Graves' hyperthyroidism. The sample taken for sequencing was blood. The chain is assembled from TRBV18 and TRBJ2-1; the central 10 bases match TRBD2. The base sequence is TGTGCCAGCTCACCACCGGCTAGCGGGAGTAGGAATGAGCAGTTCTTC. This encodes CASSPPASGSRNEQFF. Supplemented by the reference TRBV18 and TRBJ2-1 proteins around the CDR3, the complete variable domain is NAGVMQNPRHLVRRRGQEARLRCSPMKGHSHVYWYRQLPEEGLKFMVYLQKENIIDESGMPKERFSAEFPKEGPSILRIQQVVRGDSAAYFCASSPPASGSRNEQFFGPGTRLTVL.